This TCR beta chain was sequenced in a study of CD8 T cells in ankylosing spondylitis. Findings of the study overall: One TCR beta motif, made up of fewer than 10 highly homologous variants, appeared characteristic of ankylosing spondylitis blood.

TCRdb independently ran MiXCR on the 5' RACE reads; one entry per CDR3 protein. Of about 260,000 distinct CDR3 sequences listed, roughly a quarter are singletons. This clonotype was recorded many times. Antigen specificity is unknown. Trimming pared 5 bases from V and 2 bases from J, leaving 19 bases between. Per germline, CDR1 SGHAT and CDR2 FQNNGV. This CDR3 has 18 residues. The origin of this receptor is a male donor with ankylosing spondylitis or in good health (not recorded which). The sequenced sample consisted of blood, either unsorted or a sorted T cell fraction (not recorded which). The V and J genes are TRBV11-2 and TRBJ1-6; the D gene is possibly TRBD1 (6 bases). CDR3 sequence (DNA): TGTGCCAGCAGCGAAAATAGTCGGGGGCTGACCTATAATTCACCCCTCCACTTT. Translated, it gives CASSENSRGLTYNSPLHF.